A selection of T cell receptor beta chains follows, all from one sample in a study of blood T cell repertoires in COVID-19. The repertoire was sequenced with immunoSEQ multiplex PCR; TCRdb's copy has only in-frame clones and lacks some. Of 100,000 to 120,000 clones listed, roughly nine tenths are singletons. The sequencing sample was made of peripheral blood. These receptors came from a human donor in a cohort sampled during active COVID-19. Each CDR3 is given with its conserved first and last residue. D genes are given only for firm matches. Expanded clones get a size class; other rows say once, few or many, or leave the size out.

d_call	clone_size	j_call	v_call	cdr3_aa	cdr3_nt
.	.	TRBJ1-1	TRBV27	CASNKQGNTEAFF	TGTGCCAGCAACAAACAGGGGAACACTGAAGCTTTCTTT
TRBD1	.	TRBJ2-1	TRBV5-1	CASSIPAGQGYNEQFF	TGCGCCAGCAGCATACCAGCGGGACAGGGATACAATGAGCAGTTCTTC
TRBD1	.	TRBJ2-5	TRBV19	CASSQAPTGAETQYF	TGTGCCAGTAGCCAGGCACCCACAGGGGCAGAGACCCAGTACTTC
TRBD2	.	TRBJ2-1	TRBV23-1	CASSRPSGAYNEQFF	TGCGCCAGCAGTCGCCCTAGCGGAGCCTACAATGAGCAGTTCTTC
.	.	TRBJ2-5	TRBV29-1	CSVYQETQYF	TGCAGCGTCTACCAAGAGACCCAGTACTTC
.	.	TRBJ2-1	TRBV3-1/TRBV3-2	CASSHVANEQFF	TGTGCCAGCAGCCATGTAGCCAATGAGCAGTTCTTC
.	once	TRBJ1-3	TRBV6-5	CASSSQGNTIYF	TGTGCCAGCAGCTCCCAGGGAAACACCATATATTTT
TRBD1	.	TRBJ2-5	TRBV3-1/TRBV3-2	CASSRRTGQGAGETQYF	TGTGCCAGCAGCCGCCGAACGGGACAGGGGGCTGGGGAGACCCAGTACTTC
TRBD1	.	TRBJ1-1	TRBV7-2	CASSLGQGNTEAFF	TGTGCCAGCAGCTTAGGACAGGGGAATACTGAAGCTTTCTTT
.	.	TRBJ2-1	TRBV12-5	CASGSKTSTSYNEQFF	TGTGCTAGTGGATCCAAAACTAGCACATCCTACAATGAGCAGTTCTTC
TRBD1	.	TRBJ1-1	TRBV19	CASIRGSLPGQGRTEAFF	TGTGCCAGTATAAGGGGAAGCCTACCGGGACAGGGGCGAACTGAAGCTTTCTTT
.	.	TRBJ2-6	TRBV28	CASRIGQGANVLTF	TGTGCCAGCAGGATCGGACAGGGGGCCAACGTCCTGACTTTC
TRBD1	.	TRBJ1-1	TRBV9	CASSVAGTGGNTEAFF	TGTGCCAGCAGCGTAGCCGGGACAGGGGGAAACACTGAAGCTTTCTTT
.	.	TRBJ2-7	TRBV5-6	CASSPDSGMPYEQYF	TGTGCCAGCAGCCCTGACAGTGGTATGCCCTACGAGCAGTACTTC
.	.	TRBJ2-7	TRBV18	CASSLGTGRDYEQYF	TGTGCCAGCTCACTCGGGACTGGGCGGGACTACGAGCAGTACTTC
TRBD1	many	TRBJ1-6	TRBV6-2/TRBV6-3	CASSYFPDRGRSPLHF	TGTGCCAGCAGTTACTTCCCGGACAGGGGACGTTCACCCCTCCACTTT
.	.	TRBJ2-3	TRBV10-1	CASSESATSGSDTQYF	TGCGCCAGCAGTGAGTCGGCGACCTCAGGGTCCGATACGCAGTATTTT
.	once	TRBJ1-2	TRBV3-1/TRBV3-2	CASSRSIGGYGYTF	TGTGCCAGCAGCCGGAGTATCGGGGGCTATGGCTACACCTTC
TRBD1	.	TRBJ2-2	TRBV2	CASKRGQGTGELFF	TGTGCCAGCAAAAGGGGACAGGGAACCGGGGAGCTGTTTTTT
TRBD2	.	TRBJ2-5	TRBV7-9	CASSFLSGGGQETQYF	TGTGCCAGCAGCTTCCTTAGCGGGGGTGGCCAAGAGACCCAGTACTTC
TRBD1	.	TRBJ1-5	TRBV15	CATSQGAAQPQHF	TGTGCCACCAGTCAGGGGGCGGCTCAGCCCCAGCATTTT
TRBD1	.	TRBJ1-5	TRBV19	CASSTAGGRNQPQHF	TGTGCCAGTAGTACGGCAGGGGGCAGGAATCAGCCCCAGCATTTT
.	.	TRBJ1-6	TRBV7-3	CASSSQGPPYNSPLHF	TGTGCCAGCAGCTCCCAGGGCCCCCCTTATAATTCACCCCTCCACTTT
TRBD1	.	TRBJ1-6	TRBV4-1	CASSQNRGGTGNNSPLHF	TGCGCCAGCAGCCAAAATAGGGGAGGGACAGGGAACAATTCACCCCTCCACTTT
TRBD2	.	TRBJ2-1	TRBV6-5	CVSRLAGGLNEQFF	TGTGTCAGCCGACTAGCGGGAGGACTCAATGAGCAGTTCTTC
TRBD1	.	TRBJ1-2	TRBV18	CASSPMTGDSYGYTF	TGTGCCAGCTCACCCATGACAGGGGACAGCTATGGCTACACCTTC
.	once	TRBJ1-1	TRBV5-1	CASSLGNPRAEAFF	TGCGCCAGCAGCCTAGGGAATCCCAGGGCTGAAGCTTTCTTT